The 24 T cell receptor beta chains presented below share a single source sample, sequenced in a study of a mutant IDH1 vaccine in newly diagnosed glioma. The time point: week 47, end of study. The vaccine gave 300 ug of a 20-mer mutant IDH1 peptide subcutaneously per dose. Data came from immunoSEQ multiplex PCR; TCRdb stores just in-frame clones and leaves some out. This sample yields tens of thousands of clones, of which approximately 81% are seen a single time; about 2.8% belongs to the top ten. No antigen is known for these receptors. The sample in question was PBMCs, obtained from a glioma patient whose treatment included an IDH1 peptide vaccine. Every receptor here comes from a man aged 40-55 years with glioma.

The gene calls are TRBV7-2 and TRBJ2-5, with TRBD1 matching over 7 bases. This CDR3 has 15 residues. V was pared by 1 base and J by 4 bases, with 6 bases of the junction left unmatched. Germline assignment: CDR1 SGHTA and CDR2 FQGNSA. CDR3 amino acids: CASSLGGTVGETQYF. For the CDR3, the DNA is TGTGCCAGCAGCTTAGGAGGGACAGTGGGAGAGACCCAGTACTTC.

The rearrangement uses TRBV22-1 and TRBJ1-2. TRBV22-1 is tagged as a pseudogene. The CDR3 has 16 residues. The CDR3 coding sequence is TGTCCTGGGAGCGTCGGTGGAGCGAGAAAGACCTATGGCTACACCTTC. The encoded protein is CPGSVGGARKTYGYTF.

The chain is built from TRBV20-1 and TRBJ1-1; D is perhaps TRBD1 (5 bases). Germline CDR1 reads DFQATT; CDR2 reads SNEGSKA (reference sequence). V was shortened by 5 bases and J by 8 bases, with 12 bases between the two germline ends. This CDR3 region has 11 residues. DNA of the CDR3: TGCAGTGCTCGGGGGGATTTGGAAGCTTTCTTT. Amino acid sequence: CSARGDLEAFF.

The CDR3 DNA follows: TGTGCCAGCAGCCTTGGACAGGGACGCAATCAGCCCCAGCATTTT. As protein: CASSLGQGRNQPQHF. The chain uses TRBV5-6 and TRBJ1-5; the match to TRBD1 covers 8 bases. Germline loops: CDR1 SGHDT, CDR2 YYEEEE. The CDR3 extends over 15 amino acids. V was clipped by 4 bases and J by 2 bases; unmatched bases: 5.

The chain links TRBV5-1 to TRBJ2-7; 7 bases line up with TRBD1. This CDR3 contains 14 residues. J gave up 5 bases and V 3 bases, and 8 bases lay outside the gene matches. The germline V gene has CDR1 SGHRS and CDR2 YFSETQ. In DNA, the CDR3 is TGCGCCAGCAGCTGGGAGACAGGGCGCAACGAGCAGTACTTC. Translating gives CASSWETGRNEQYF.

This chain links TRBV5-6 with TRBJ2-3, with D possibly matching TRBD2 (5 bases). The CDR3 is made up of 16 amino acids. Germline lookup yields CDR1 SGHDT and CDR2 YYEEEE. V gave up 1 base and J gave up 1 base, with 13 bases separating them. The CDR3 coding sequence is TGTGCCAGCAGCTTGTTGGGGAAGAGGGGCACAGATACGCAGTATTTT. Amino acid sequence: CASSLLGKRGTDTQYF.

This rearrangement joins TRBV19 to TRBJ2-3, with unresolved D. Germline values: CDR1 LNHDA, CDR2 SQIVND (reference sequence). V lost 5 bases, J lost 2 bases, and 14 bases lay in between. The CDR3 has 15 residues. The CDR3 DNA follows: TGTGCCAGTAGTGCGAAGGGTGACAACACAGATACGCAGTATTTT. As protein: CASSAKGDNTDTQYF. The entire variable domain, with the rest obtained from reference TRBV19 and TRBJ2-3, is as follows: DGGITQSPKYLFRKEGQNVTLSCEQNLNHDAMYWYRQDPGQGLRLIYYSQIVNDFQKGDIAEGYSVSREKKESFPLTVTSAQKNPTAFYLCASSAKGDNTDTQYFGPGTRLTVL.

The chain has TRBV10-3 and TRBJ2-5, with a weak D call TRBD2 (6 bases). This CDR3 has 15 residues. The V gene's germline CDR1 is ENHRY and CDR2 SYGVKD. V was clipped by 6 bases and J by 5 bases, with 19 bases between them. The DNA for the CDR3 is TGTGCCATCAGAGCCCTGGGAGGAGCTCAGGAGACCCAGTACTTC. Protein sequence: CAIRALGGAQETQYF.

The chain recombines TRBV5-1 with TRBJ1-1; weak D call: TRBD1 (6 bases). Germline loops: CDR1 SGHRS, CDR2 YFSETQ. The CDR3 is 15 residues long. Between the trimmed V and J ends, which lost 2 bases and 1 base, there was a span of 12 bases. CDR3 sequence reads: CASSFREGGNTEAFF. CDR3 sequence (DNA): TGCGCCAGCAGCTTCCGGGAGGGGGGGAACACTGAAGCTTTCTTT.

The count of this clone is one. This chain joins TRBV5-1 and TRBJ1-1, with TRBD1 matching over 7 bases. Per the germline V gene, CDR1 is SGHRS and CDR2 is YFSETQ. V shed 10 bases, J shed 4 bases, and the junction held 10 bases outside the gene matches. The CDR3 is 13 amino acids. CDR3 in DNA: TGCGCCCACAGGGGACTCCCGGGCACTGAAGCTTTCTTT. Amino acids: CAHRGLPGTEAFF.

The gene calls are TRBV7-9 and TRBJ2-3; 14 bases match TRBD2. V shed 4 bases and J 4 bases; nucleotides not matched to a gene: 4. Germline V lookup: CDR1 SEHNR, CDR2 FQNEAQ (reference sequence). There are 16 residues in the CDR3. CDR3 bases: TGTGCCAGCAGCTCACGGACTAGCGGGAGGTCAGATACGCAGTATTTT. It codes for CASSSRTSGRSDTQYF.

This chain uses TRBV5-4 with TRBJ1-1; maybe TRBD1 (5 bases). This CDR3 contains 15 residues. Germline V gene lookup returns CDR1 SGHNT and CDR2 YYREEE (reference sequence). With 6 bases removed from V and 0 bases from J, the gap between germline ends came to 15 bases. Here the CDR3 DNA reads TGTGCCAGCATCCTGCGGGGGATGGTGAACACTGAAGCTTTCTTT. Amino acids: CASILRGMVNTEAFF.

The CDR3 DNA sequence: TGTGCCAGCAGTTACGGGACTAGTCGTATCGACGAGCAGTACTTC. Translation: CASSYGTSRIDEQYF. V is TRBV6-5 and J is TRBJ2-7, with TRBD2 matching 8 bases. The CDR3 is 15 residues long. Trimming took 2 bases from V and 5 from J; bases not matched to a gene: 8. Germline V gene lookup returns CDR1 MNHEY and CDR2 SVGAGI.

The CDR3, as DNA: TGTGCCAGCAGCTTCAACCGTCAAGCGGGTGGCTACACCTTC. Translating gives CASSFNRQAGGYTF. The chain combines TRBV9 with TRBJ1-2, with D uncertain. Trimming removed 4 bases from V and 7 bases from J, with 17 bases in between. Germline V CDR1 and CDR2: SGDLS, YYNGEE. The CDR3 contains 14 residues.

The chain employs TRBV28 and TRBJ1-5, with TRBD1 identical over 7 bases. Germline V gene sequence: CDR1 MDHEN, CDR2 SYDVKM. The CDR3 runs 15 residues. The J segment lost 9 bases and the V segment lost 3 bases, leaving 11 bases of the junction unmatched. In DNA, the CDR3 is TGTGCCAGCAGTTTCGGGGACAGACCTCCCACGCCCCAGCATTTT. Its protein is CASSFGDRPPTPQHF.

DNA of the CDR3: TGTGCCAGTACCACGACAGGGTACAATGAGCAGTTCTTC. This codes for CASTTTGYNEQFF. The rearrangement uses TRBV19 and TRBJ2-1, with TRBD1 matching over 7 bases. The germline CDR1 and CDR2 sequences are LNHDA and SQIVND (reference sequence). The CDR3 extends over 13 amino acids. The V and J ends lost 7 bases and 4 bases, in that order; junction bases with no gene match: 4.

V usage is TRBV27 and J usage is TRBJ2-3; 9 positions agree with TRBD1. The V gene end was trimmed by 5 bases and the J gene end by 2 bases; junction bases not matched to a gene: 8. Germline CDR1 MNHEY, CDR2 SMNVEV (reference sequence). The CDR3 consists of 16 residues. The CDR3 here is CASSVQGAPYTDTQYF. The CDR3 nucleotides read TGTGCCAGCAGTGTACAGGGGGCGCCCTACACAGATACGCAGTATTTT.

This clone is termed medium-sized. The rearrangement joins TRBV7-9 to TRBJ1-1; no clear D gene. V was cut by 4 bases and J by 0 bases, with 6 bases left in between. The CDR3 covers 13 residues. Looked up from germline, CDR1 is SEHNR and CDR2 is FQNEAQ (reference sequence). The DNA of the CDR3 is TGTGCCAGCAGCTACAACATGAACACTGAAGCTTTCTTT. It codes for CASSYNMNTEAFF.

This clone has just a few counts. Relative to the germline gene, one junction end is altered; a read error may explain this. The chain has TRBV7-2 and TRBJ1-2; D gene uncertain. The V gene's germline CDR1 is SGHTA and CDR2 FQGNSA. The CDR3 totals 15 residues. The chain's CDR3 is CASSLGYGDNNGYTF. As DNA, the CDR3 is TGTGCCAGCAGCTTAGGGTATGGCGATAACAATGGCTACACCTTC.

The CDR3 loop reads CAISLQGAVLGTEAFF. The CDR3 DNA reads TGTGCCATCAGTCTGCAGGGGGCCGTTCTAGGGACTGAAGCTTTCTTT. The chain recombines TRBV10-3 with TRBJ1-1; 8 bases line up with TRBD1. The germline V gene has CDR1 ENHRY and CDR2 SYGVKD. Trimming cost V 5 bases and J 5 bases; bases outside gene matches: 13. The CDR3 is 16 residues long.

The rearrangement joins TRBV5-4 to TRBJ2-7; 11 bases are shared with TRBD1. In germline, CDR1 is SGHNT, CDR2 YYREEE (reference sequence). The CDR3 extends over 15 amino acids. J gave up 1 base and V 3 bases, and 3 bases lay outside the gene matches. The CDR3 loop is CASSWGQGGSYEQYF. CDR3 nucleotides: TGTGCCAGCAGCTGGGGACAGGGGGGTTCCTACGAGCAGTACTTC.

There are a few counts of this clone. This chain connects TRBV6-1 to TRBJ1-5; D call uncertain. CDR3 size: 16 residues. V was pared by 0 bases and J by 5 bases, with 14 bases between. Germline assignment: CDR1 MNHNS and CDR2 SASEGT. The CDR3 nucleotides read TGTGCCAGCAGTGAAGCCGTGCGACGGAAAGATCAGCCCCAGCATTTT. Protein product: CASSEAVRRKDQPQHF.

V is TRBV4-3 and J is TRBJ2-2; D is uncertain. Trimming left V 1 base short and J 0 bases short, with 9 bases between. The CDR3 has 16 residues. The germline V gene encodes CDR1 LGHNA and CDR2 YSLEER. CDR3 sequence: CASSQVVIANTGELFF. CDR3 nucleotides: TGCGCCAGCAGCCAAGTGGTGATCGCGAACACCGGGGAGCTGTTTTTT.

The genes are TRBV9 and TRBJ2-7; D possibly corresponds to TRBD2 (5 bases). Germline V gives CDR1 SGDLS, CDR2 YYNGEE. Deletions cut 4 bases from V and 4 bases from J, with 15 bases between. CDR3 length: 14 amino acids. In DNA form, the CDR3 reads TGTGCCAGCAGCCCCAGCGGCTTCCCATACGAGCAGTACTTC. Translation gives CASSPSGFPYEQYF.